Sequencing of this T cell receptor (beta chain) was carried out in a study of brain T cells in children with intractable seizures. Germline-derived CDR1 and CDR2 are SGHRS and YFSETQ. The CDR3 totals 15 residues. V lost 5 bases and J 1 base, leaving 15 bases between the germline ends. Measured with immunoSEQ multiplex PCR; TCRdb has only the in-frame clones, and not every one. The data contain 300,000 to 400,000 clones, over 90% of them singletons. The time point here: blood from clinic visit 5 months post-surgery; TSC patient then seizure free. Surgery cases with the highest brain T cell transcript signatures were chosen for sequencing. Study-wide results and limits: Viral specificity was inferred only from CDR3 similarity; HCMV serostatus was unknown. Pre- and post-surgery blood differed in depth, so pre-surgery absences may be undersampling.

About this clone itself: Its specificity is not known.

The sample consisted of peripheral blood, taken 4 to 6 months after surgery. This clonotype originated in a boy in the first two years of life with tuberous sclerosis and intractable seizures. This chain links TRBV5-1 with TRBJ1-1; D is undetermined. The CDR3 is CASRAGSEPNTEAFF. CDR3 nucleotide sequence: TGCGCCAGCAGAGCTGGTTCCGAACCGAACACTGAAGCTTTCTTT.